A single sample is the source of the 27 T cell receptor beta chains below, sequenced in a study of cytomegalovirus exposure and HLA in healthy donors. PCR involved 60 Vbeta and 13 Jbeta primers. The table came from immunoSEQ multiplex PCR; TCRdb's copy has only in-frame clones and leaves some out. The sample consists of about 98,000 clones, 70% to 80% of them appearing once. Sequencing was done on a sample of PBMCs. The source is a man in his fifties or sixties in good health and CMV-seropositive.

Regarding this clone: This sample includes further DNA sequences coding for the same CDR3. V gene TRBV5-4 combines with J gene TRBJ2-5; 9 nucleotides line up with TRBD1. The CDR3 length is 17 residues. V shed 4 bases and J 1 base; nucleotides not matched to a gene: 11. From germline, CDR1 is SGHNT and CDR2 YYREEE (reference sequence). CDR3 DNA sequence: TGTGCCAGCAGCCTATTTACAGGGGGCGCGGGCCAAGAGACCCAGTACTTC. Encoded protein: CASSLFTGGAGQETQYF.

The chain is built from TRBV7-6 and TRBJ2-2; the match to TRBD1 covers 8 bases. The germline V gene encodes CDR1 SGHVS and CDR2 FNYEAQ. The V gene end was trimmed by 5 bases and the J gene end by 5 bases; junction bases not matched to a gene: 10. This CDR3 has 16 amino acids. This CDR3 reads CASSPRQGRGTGELFF. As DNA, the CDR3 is TGTGCCAGCAGCCCCCGACAGGGGAGAGGAACCGGGGAGCTGTTTTTT.

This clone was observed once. CDR3 sequence reads: CASSTPGQGYEQYF. CDR3 DNA: TGTGCCAGCAGTACACCGGGACAGGGGTACGAGCAGTACTTC. This chain connects TRBV5-4 to TRBJ2-7, with 10 nucleotides matching TRBD1. V was clipped by 5 bases and J by 4 bases; unmatched bases: 6. CDR1 SGHNT and CDR2 YYREEE come from the germline V gene (reference sequence). The CDR3 sequence is 14 residues long.

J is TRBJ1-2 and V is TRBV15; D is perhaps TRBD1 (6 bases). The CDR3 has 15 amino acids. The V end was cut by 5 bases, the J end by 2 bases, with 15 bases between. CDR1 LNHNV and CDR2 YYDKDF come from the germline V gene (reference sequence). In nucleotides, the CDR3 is TGTGCCACCAGCCCAGGGGTAACCATAAACTATGGCTACACCTTC. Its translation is CATSPGVTINYGYTF.

CDR3 coding DNA: TGTGCCAGCAGCTTGTACAGGGTAAACAATTCACCCCTCCACTTT. Its protein product is CASSLYRVNNSPLHF. The J gene is TRBJ1-6, the V gene TRBV5-6, with TRBD1 as a possible D gene (6 bases). The CDR3 loop spans 15 amino acids. Trimming took off 1 base at V and 7 bases at J, with 12 bases between the two ends. Germline CDR1 is SGHDT and CDR2 is YYEEEE.

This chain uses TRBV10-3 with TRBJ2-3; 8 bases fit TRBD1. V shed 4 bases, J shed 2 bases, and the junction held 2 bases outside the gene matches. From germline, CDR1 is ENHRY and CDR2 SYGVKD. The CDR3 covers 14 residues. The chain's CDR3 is CAISGTGNTDTQYF. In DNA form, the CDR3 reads TGTGCCATCAGTGGGACAGGGAACACAGATACGCAGTATTTT.

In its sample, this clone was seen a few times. The CDR3 DNA reads as TGCGCCAGCAGTGAACGGCAGGGTAATTCACCCCTCCACTTT. This translates into CASSERQGNSPLHF. V usage is TRBV10-1 and J usage is TRBJ1-6; weak D call: TRBD1 (5 bases). The ends were cut back, 3 bases at V and 6 bases at J, with 9 bases in the middle. The CDR3 covers 14 residues. From germline, CDR1 is WNHNN and CDR2 SYGVQD (reference sequence).

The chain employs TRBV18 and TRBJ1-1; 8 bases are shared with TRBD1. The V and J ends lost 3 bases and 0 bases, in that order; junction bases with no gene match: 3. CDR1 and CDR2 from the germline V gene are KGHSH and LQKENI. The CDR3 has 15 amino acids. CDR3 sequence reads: CASSPHRGVNTEAFF. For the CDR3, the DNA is TGTGCCAGCTCACCCCACAGGGGGGTGAACACTGAAGCTTTCTTT.

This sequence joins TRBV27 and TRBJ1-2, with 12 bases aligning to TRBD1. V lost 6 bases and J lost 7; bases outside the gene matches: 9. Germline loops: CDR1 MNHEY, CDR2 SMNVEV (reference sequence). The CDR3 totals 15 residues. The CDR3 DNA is TGTGCCAGCAGCGATACCGGGACAGGGGGCTTTGGCTACACCTTC. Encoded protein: CASSDTGTGGFGYTF.

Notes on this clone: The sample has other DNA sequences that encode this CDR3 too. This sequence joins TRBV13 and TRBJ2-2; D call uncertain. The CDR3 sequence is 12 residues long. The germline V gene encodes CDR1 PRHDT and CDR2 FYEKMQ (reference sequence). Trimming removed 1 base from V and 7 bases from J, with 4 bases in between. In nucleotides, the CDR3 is TGTGCCAGCAGCTTAGTGAGCGGGGAGCTGTTTTTT. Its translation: CASSLVSGELFF.

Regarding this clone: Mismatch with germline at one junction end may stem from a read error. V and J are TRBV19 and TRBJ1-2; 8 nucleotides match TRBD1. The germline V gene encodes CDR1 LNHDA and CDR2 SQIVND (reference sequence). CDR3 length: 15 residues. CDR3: CASSLDRGPNYGYTF. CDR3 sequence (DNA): TGTGCCAGTAGTCTAGACAGGGGACCCAACTATGGCTACACCTTC.

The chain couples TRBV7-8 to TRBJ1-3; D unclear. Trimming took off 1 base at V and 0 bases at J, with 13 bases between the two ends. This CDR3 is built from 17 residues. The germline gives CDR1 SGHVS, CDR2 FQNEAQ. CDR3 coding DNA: TGTGCCAGCAGCTTAGAGGCAGGACTCCTCTCTGGAAACACCATATATTTT. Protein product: CASSLEAGLLSGNTIYF.

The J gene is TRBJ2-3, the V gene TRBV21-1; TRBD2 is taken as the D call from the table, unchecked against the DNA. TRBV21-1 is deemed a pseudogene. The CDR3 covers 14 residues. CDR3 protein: CARTCLVGTDTQYF. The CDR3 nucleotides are TGTGCCAGGACTTGTTTGGTGGGCACAGATACGCAGTATTTT.

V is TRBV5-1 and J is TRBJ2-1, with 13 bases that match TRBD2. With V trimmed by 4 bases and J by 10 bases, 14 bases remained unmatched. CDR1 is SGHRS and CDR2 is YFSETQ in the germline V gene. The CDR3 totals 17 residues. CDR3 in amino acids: CASSPYLLAGGLGEQFF. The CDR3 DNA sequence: TGCGCCAGCAGCCCATATCTACTAGCGGGGGGGCTAGGGGAGCAGTTCTTC.

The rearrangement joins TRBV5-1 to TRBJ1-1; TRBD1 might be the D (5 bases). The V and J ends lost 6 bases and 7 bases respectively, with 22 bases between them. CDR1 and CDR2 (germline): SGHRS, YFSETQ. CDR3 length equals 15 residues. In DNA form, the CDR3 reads TGCGCCAGCATCGATCAGGGCAGGGCGGATGGTGAAGCTTTCTTT. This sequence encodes CASIDQGRADGEAFF.

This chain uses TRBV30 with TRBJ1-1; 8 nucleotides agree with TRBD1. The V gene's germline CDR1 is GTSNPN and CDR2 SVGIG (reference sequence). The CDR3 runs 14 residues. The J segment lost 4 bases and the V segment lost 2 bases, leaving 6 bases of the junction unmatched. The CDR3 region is CAWSLTDRGTEAFF. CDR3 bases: TGTGCCTGGAGTTTGACCGACAGGGGCACTGAAGCTTTCTTT.

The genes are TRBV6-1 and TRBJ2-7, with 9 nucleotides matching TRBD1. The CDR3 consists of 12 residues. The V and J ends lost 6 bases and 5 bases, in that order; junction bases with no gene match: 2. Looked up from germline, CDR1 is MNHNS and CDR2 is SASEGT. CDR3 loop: CASRDRGHEQYF. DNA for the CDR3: TGTGCCAGCAGGGACAGGGGCCACGAGCAGTACTTC.

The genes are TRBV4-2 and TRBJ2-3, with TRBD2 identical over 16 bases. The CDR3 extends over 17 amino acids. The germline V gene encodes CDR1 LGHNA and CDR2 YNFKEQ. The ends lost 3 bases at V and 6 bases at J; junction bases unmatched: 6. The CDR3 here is CASSQGTSGGARDTQYF. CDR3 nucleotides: TGTGCCAGCAGCCAGGGGACTAGCGGGGGGGCCCGGGATACGCAGTATTTT.

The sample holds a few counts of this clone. The CDR3, as DNA: TGTGCCAGCAGCTACGACACCAGGCGGAACACTGAAGCTTTCTTT. It is translated as CASSYDTRRNTEAFF. The rearrangement uses TRBV7-9 and TRBJ1-1; the D is unclear. The CDR3 runs to 15 residues. Germline V gene data show CDR1 as SEHNR and CDR2 as FQNEAQ (reference sequence). V dropped 4 bases and J dropped 1 base, with 13 bases sitting between them.

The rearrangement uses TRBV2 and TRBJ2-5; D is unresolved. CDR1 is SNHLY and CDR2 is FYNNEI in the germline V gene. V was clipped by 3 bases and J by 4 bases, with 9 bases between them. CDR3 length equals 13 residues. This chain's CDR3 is CASSDRGRETQYF. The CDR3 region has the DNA TGTGCCAGCAGTGATCGCGGCAGAGAGACCCAGTACTTC.

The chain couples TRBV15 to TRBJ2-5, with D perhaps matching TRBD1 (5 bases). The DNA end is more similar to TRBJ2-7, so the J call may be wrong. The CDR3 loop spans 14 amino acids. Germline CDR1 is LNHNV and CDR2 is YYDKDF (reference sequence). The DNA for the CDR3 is TGTGCCACCAGCGGTACATGGGGCGCCTACGAGCAGTACTTC. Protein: CATSGTWGAYEQYF.

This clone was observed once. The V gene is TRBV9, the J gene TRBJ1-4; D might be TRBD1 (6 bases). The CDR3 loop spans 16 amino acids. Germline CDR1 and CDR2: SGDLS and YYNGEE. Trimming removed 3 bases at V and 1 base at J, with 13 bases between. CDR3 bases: TGTGCCAGCAGCGAATCCTCGGACAGAACTAATGAAAAACTGTTTTTT. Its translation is CASSESSDRTNEKLFF.

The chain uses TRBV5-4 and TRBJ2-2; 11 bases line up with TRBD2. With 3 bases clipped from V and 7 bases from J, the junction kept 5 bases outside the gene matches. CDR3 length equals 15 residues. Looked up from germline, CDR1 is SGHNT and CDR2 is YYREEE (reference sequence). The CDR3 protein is CASSSEGLADGELFF. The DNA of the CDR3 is TGTGCCAGCAGCTCCGAGGGACTAGCGGACGGGGAGCTGTTTTTT.

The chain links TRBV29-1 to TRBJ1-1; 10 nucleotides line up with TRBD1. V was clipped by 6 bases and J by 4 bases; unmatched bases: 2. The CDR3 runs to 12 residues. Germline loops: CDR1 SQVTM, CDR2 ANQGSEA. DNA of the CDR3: TGCAGCGTCGGGACAGGGGCCACTGAAGCTTTCTTT. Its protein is CSVGTGATEAFF.

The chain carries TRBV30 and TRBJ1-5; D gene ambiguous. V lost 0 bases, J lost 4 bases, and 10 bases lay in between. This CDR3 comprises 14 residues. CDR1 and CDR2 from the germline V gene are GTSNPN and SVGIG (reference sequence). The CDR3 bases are TGTGCCTGGAGTGTAGTCCCGGAGAATCAGCCCCAGCATTTT. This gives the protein CAWSVVPENQPQHF. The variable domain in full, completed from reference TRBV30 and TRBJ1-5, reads SQTIHQWPATLVQPVGSPLSLECTVEGTSNPNLYWYRQAAGRGLQLLFYSVGIGQISSEVPQNLSASRPQDRQFILSSKKLLLSDSGFYLCAWSVVPENQPQHFGDGTRLSIL.

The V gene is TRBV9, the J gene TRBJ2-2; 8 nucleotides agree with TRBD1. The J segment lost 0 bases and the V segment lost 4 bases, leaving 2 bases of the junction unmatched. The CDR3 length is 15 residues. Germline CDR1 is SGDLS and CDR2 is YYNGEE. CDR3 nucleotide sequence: TGTGCCAGCAGCCGGACAGGGTCGAACACCGGGGAGCTGTTTTTT. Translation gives CASSRTGSNTGELFF.

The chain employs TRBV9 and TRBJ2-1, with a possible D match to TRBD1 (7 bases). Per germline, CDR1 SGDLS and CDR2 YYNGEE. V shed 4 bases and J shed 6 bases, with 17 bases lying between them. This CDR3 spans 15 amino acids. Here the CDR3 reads CASSWASGGINEQFF. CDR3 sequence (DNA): TGTGCCAGCAGCTGGGCGTCAGGGGGGATCAATGAGCAGTTCTTC.